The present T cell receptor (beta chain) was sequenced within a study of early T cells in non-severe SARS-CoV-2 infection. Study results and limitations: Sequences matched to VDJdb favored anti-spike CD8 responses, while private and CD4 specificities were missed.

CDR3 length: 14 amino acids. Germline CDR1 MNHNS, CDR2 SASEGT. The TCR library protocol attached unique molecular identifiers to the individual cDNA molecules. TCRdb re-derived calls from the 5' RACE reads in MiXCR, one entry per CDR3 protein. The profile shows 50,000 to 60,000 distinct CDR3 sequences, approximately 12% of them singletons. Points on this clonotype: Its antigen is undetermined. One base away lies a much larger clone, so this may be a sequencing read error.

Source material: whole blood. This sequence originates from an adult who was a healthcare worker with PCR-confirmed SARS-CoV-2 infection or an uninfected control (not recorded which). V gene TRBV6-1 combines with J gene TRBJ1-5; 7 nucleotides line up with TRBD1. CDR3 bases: TGTGCCGGCAGTGACAGGGTCAGCAATCAGCCCCAGCATTTT. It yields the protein CAGSDRVSNQPQHF.